Each of the 2 T cell receptor beta chains below was sequenced from the same sample in a study of T cell repertoires in cytomegalovirus infection. TCRdb called the reads again in MiXCR, with one record for every CDR3 protein. The table records about 490,000 distinct CDR3 sequences, approximately 15% of them present only once. Sequences were obtained from CD8+ T cells from PBMCs. Source of these receptors: a human donor in good health (CMV status not recorded). Some clones in this sample may be carry-over from other donors' samples.

V and J are TRBV6-6 and TRBJ2-1; 8 bases agree with TRBD2. Germline loops: CDR1 MNHNY, CDR2 SVGAGI (reference sequence). The CDR3 totals 18 residues. Trimming cost V 2 bases and J 6 bases; bases outside gene matches: 15. The CDR3 bases are TGTGCCAGCAGTTACACCCAATCTACGGGGGGGAAAATCAATGAGCAGTTCTTC. Translating it yields CASSYTQSTGGKINEQFF.

In this sample, this clonotype turned up a few times. The chain uses TRBV6-5 and TRBJ2-1; 7 positions match TRBD2. CDR1 MNHEY and CDR2 SVGAGI come from the germline V gene. With V trimmed by 7 bases and J by 10 bases, 13 bases remained unmatched. The CDR3 is 14 amino acids. CDR3 region: CASMGMLAVEEQFF. The CDR3 DNA reads as TGTGCCAGCATGGGAATGCTAGCGGTTGAGGAGCAGTTCTTC.